This T cell receptor (beta chain) was recorded in a study of T cells in narcolepsy. Turning to the study itself: Enrolled donors included narcolepsy type 1 or type 2 patients and healthy controls.

The CDR3 is 14 amino acids. Trimming took 8 bases from V and 4 from J; bases not matched to a gene: 9. CDR1 and CDR2 from the germline V gene are MNHEY and SMNVEV (reference sequence). Details on this clone: What it binds is unknown.

This table comes from immunoSEQ multiplex PCR, and its TCRdb copy is limited to in-frame clones, with some not included. The sample has some 30,000 clones, around 87% seen once. Findings and caveats of the study: Comparing one patient's CSF and blood CD4+ clonotypes highlighted HCRT- and TRIB2-specific autoreactive clonotypes. Healthy controls reportedly lacked the autoreactive clonotypes serially found in patients' blood. In some patient and control memory CD4+ samples, autoreactive clones were absent.

The sample consisted of memory (CD45RA-) CD4+ T cells from blood. The chain is built from TRBV27 and TRBJ2-5; 8 bases are shared with TRBD2. The clonotype comes from a human donor in good health. CDR3 sequence: CASARRGGLETQYF. CDR3 nucleotides: TGTGCCAGCGCTCGACGGGGGGGACTAGAGACCCAGTACTTC.